These 26 T cell receptor beta chains were all obtained from the same sample, sequenced in a study of breast tumors, draining lymph nodes, adjacent tissues. Samples came from axillary lymph nodes draining the breast cancer. One entry per CDR3 protein results from TCRdb running MiXCR on the multiplex PCR reads. The table shows 140,000 to 150,000 distinct CDR3 sequences, with 32% occurring only once. What was sequenced was axillary lymph node tissue. The receptors originated from a female donor with breast cancer. Some clones in this sample may be carry-over from other donors' samples.

This clonotype was counted at least ten times. The V and J genes are TRBV6-2 or TRBV6-3 and TRBJ1-5, with 8 positions matching TRBD1. With 6 bases clipped from V and 7 bases from J, the junction kept 11 bases outside the gene matches. Germline CDR1 reads MNHEY; CDR2 reads SVGEGT. This CDR3 comprises 15 residues. The CDR3 region is CASSPTQGVRQPQHF. The CDR3 DNA is TGTGCCAGCAGCCCTACACAGGGGGTGAGGCAGCCCCAGCATTTT.

CDR3 sequence (DNA): TGTGCCAGCAGCAATTTGGACACTGAAGCTTTCTTT. Translating it yields CASSNLDTEAFF. J is TRBJ1-1 and V is TRBV11-3; no definite D call. The CDR3 covers 12 residues. Between the trimmed V and J ends, which lost 5 bases and 3 bases, there was a span of 7 bases. Per the germline V gene, CDR1 is SGHNT and CDR2 is YENEEA.

This clonotype was observed a few times. V usage is TRBV19 and J usage is TRBJ1-1, with a tentative D call TRBD1 (5 bases). Germline loops: CDR1 LNHDA, CDR2 SQIVND (reference sequence). Trimming took off 7 bases at V and 4 bases at J, with 16 bases between the two ends. The CDR3 extends over 14 amino acids. CDR3 in DNA: TGTGCCAGTACAGTGGGGCTGCAGGCCACTGAAGCTTTCTTT. It specifies CASTVGLQATEAFF.

This clonotype appeared many times. The chain joins TRBV20-1 to TRBJ2-7; D is possibly TRBD1 or TRBD2 (5 bases each). Germline loops: CDR1 DFQATT, CDR2 SNEGSKA (reference sequence). The CDR3 runs to 15 residues. The V gene lost 1 base and the J gene lost 1 base, with 14 bases spanning the gap. This CDR3 is CSARVRGLQSYEQYF. The CDR3 coding sequence is TGCAGTGCTAGAGTTCGGGGCCTACAGTCCTACGAGCAGTACTTC.

This clonotype appeared a single time. Here the CDR3 DNA reads TGTGCCAGCAGCCCCCAGGGGGGGGCGGACGAGCAGTACGTC. This encodes CASSPQGGADEQYV. The chain employs TRBV7-3 and TRBJ2-7; TRBD1 or TRBD2 may be the D gene (7 bases each). Trimming shortened V by 5 bases and J by 5 bases, and 16 bases separated the two germline ends. The CDR3 covers 14 residues. Germline V gives CDR1 SGHTA, CDR2 FQGTGA.

This chain joins TRBV27 and TRBJ1-1; D not certain. In germline, CDR1 is MNHEY, CDR2 SMNVEV (reference sequence). The CDR3 is 13 amino acids. Trimming stripped 7 bases from V and 6 bases from J, with 15 bases between. The CDR3 region has the DNA TGTGCCAGCAATTCCCCGACCATCTCTGAAGCTTTCTTT. Protein product: CASNSPTISEAFF.

A remark on this clonotype: Germline is not matched at one junction end, which may reflect a read error. The chain uses TRBV7-9 and TRBJ1-1, with a possible D match to TRBD1 (5 bases). The CDR3 runs 14 residues. Germline CDR1 is SEHNR and CDR2 is FQNEAQ (reference sequence). CDR3 sequence reads: CANSLTDKNTEAFF. The CDR3 coding sequence is TGTGCCAACAGCTTAACGGACAAGAACACTGAAGCTTTCTTT.

The chain has TRBV6-4 and TRBJ1-4; no reliable D call. The germline CDR1 and CDR2 sequences are MRHNA and SNTAGT. Trimming took 0 bases from V and 0 from J, leaving 5 bases between them. The CDR3 covers 15 residues. CDR3 region: CASSDSGSTNEKLFF. In DNA form, the CDR3 reads TGTGCCAGCAGTGACTCAGGGTCAACTAATGAAAAACTGTTTTTT.

This clonotype was counted many times. The chain combines TRBV6-5 with TRBJ1-2; 7 nucleotides agree with TRBD1. Germline trimming cut 5 bases from V and 0 bases from J; bases unmatched to any gene: 6. CDR3 size: 15 residues. Germline V lookup: CDR1 MNHEY, CDR2 SVGAGI. The CDR3 loop is CASSPTGTANYGYTF. The CDR3 bases are TGTGCCAGCAGTCCGACCGGGACAGCTAACTATGGCTACACCTTC.

The J gene is TRBJ1-1, the V gene TRBV7-9; 9 bases map to TRBD1. The CDR3 has 14 residues. Germline CDR1 SEHNR, CDR2 FQNEAQ (reference sequence). V was pared by 5 bases and J by 8 bases, with 9 bases of the junction left unmatched. The CDR3 region is CASSVPGQGVEAFF. CDR3 nucleotide sequence: TGTGCCAGCAGCGTACCGGGACAGGGCGTCGAAGCTTTCTTT.

This clonotype was observed many times. V gene TRBV7-9 combines with J gene TRBJ1-4; TRBD1 might be the D (6 bases). This CDR3 region has 14 residues. Germline V gene data show CDR1 as SEHNR and CDR2 as FQNEAQ (reference sequence). V gave up 3 bases and J gave up 5 bases, with 10 bases separating them. The CDR3 coding sequence is TGTGCCAGCAGCTTGACGCAGGGGAATGAAAAACTGTTTTTT. It yields the protein CASSLTQGNEKLFF. Variable domain in full (rest from reference TRBV7-9 and TRBJ1-4): DTGVSQNPRHKITKRGQNVTFRCDPISEHNRLYWYRQTLGQGPEFLTYFQNEAQLEKSRLLSDRFSAERPKGSFSTLEIQRTEQGDSAMYLCASSLTQGNEKLFFGSGTQLSVL.

This clonotype was picked up one time. V and J are TRBV4-1 and TRBJ1-4, with D possibly TRBD1 on 5 matching bases. V lost 5 bases and J lost 8, with 15 bases in between. CDR3 size: 14 residues. CDR1 is MGHRA and CDR2 is YSYEKL in the germline V gene. The CDR3: CASSETGRGEKLFF. CDR3 nucleotides: TGCGCCAGCAGCGAGACCGGGAGGGGCGAAAAACTGTTTTTT.

The V gene is TRBV20-1, the J gene TRBJ2-7; 13 bases align to TRBD2. V trimming: 4 bases; J trimming: 4 bases; junction bases outside the gene matches: 1. There are 13 residues in the CDR3. The V gene's germline CDR1 is DFQATT and CDR2 SNEGSKA (reference sequence). The chain's CDR3 is CSAILAGGYEQYF. The CDR3 nucleotides are TGCAGTGCTATACTAGCGGGGGGGTACGAGCAGTACTTC.

The chain combines TRBV2 with TRBJ1-3; D gene ambiguous. Deletions cut 10 bases from V and 1 base from J, with 26 bases between. Germline CDR1 reads SNHLY; CDR2 reads FYNNEI. The CDR3 is 18 amino acids. The CDR3: CAIPTDRETAPSGNTIYF. CDR3 DNA: TGTGCCATCCCTACAGACCGGGAAACAGCCCCTTCTGGAAACACCATATATTTT.

This clonotype was seen at least ten times. The gene calls are TRBV5-1 and TRBJ1-6; maybe TRBD1 (6 bases). The CDR3 spans 14 residues. Germline V gene lookup returns CDR1 SGHRS and CDR2 YFSETQ. Trimming shortened V by 3 bases and J by 9 bases, and 13 bases separated the two germline ends. As DNA, the CDR3 is TGCGCCAGCAGCTCAGGGGCTGGGAGTTCACCCCTCCACTTT. Amino acid sequence: CASSSGAGSSPLHF.

This clonotype was seen many times. V gene TRBV12-3 or TRBV12-4 combines with J gene TRBJ2-3; D not resolved. This CDR3 spans 13 amino acids. Trimming took 6 bases from V and 2 from J, leaving 9 bases between them. The CDR3 loop reads CASRTGHTDTQYF. CDR3 sequence (DNA): TGTGCCAGCAGGACTGGTCACACAGATACGCAGTATTTT.

The genes are TRBV19 and TRBJ1-4, with a weak D call TRBD1 (6 bases). The germline CDR1 and CDR2 sequences are LNHDA and SQIVND (reference sequence). This CDR3 region has 15 residues. V lost 5 bases and J 11 bases, leaving 21 bases between the germline ends. The CDR3 is CASSSGGRGARKLFF. CDR3 bases: TGTGCCAGTAGTTCCGGGGGCAGGGGCGCCCGGAAACTGTTTTTT.

V and J are TRBV6-5 and TRBJ1-3; 8 positions match TRBD1. Germline trimming cut 0 bases from V and 2 bases from J; bases unmatched to any gene: 12. CDR1 and CDR2 (germline): MNHEY, SVGAGI. The CDR3 length is 19 residues. CDR3 protein: CASSYSRPGGGDTGNTIYF. The CDR3 nucleotides are TGTGCCAGCAGTTACTCACGGCCAGGGGGCGGGGACACTGGAAACACCATATATTTT.

Ten or more counts support this clonotype. The V and J genes are TRBV12-3 or TRBV12-4 and TRBJ2-2; TRBD2 agrees at 12 bases. The CDR3 is made up of 17 amino acids. J gave up 5 bases and V 4 bases, and 8 bases lay outside the gene matches. The CDR3 loop is CASSSASGGARTGELFF. For the CDR3, the DNA is TGTGCCAGCAGTTCTGCTAGCGGGGGGGCGAGAACCGGGGAGCTGTTTTTT.

In its sample, this clonotype was seen a few times. This sequence may be a read error, since a much larger clone differs from it by one base. The chain carries TRBV20-1 and TRBJ1-5; 8 bases agree with TRBD1. The V segment lost 1 base and the J segment 3 bases; nucleotides outside the gene matches: 8. CDR1 DFQATT and CDR2 SNEGSKA come from the germline V gene (reference sequence). This CDR3 has 16 residues. The CDR3 bases are TGCAGTGCTAGAGGACAGGGGATGGTTACCAATCAGCCCCAGCATTTT. Translation gives CSARGQGMVTNQPQHF.

This clonotype has a single count. V gene TRBV4-1 combines with J gene TRBJ2-5, with 14 nucleotides matching TRBD2. There are 18 residues in the CDR3. The germline V gene has CDR1 MGHRA and CDR2 YSYEKL. Trimming took 1 base from V and 5 from J; bases not matched to a gene: 9. Here the CDR3 reads CASSQGTSGGPRGETQYF. CDR3 nucleotides: TGCGCCAGCAGCCAAGGGACTAGCGGGGGGCCTAGGGGGGAGACCCAGTACTTC.

This clonotype was recorded at least ten times. The chain recombines TRBV6-5 with TRBJ1-3; D gene unclear. This CDR3 is 13 amino acids long. The germline gives CDR1 MNHEY, CDR2 SVGAGI. Trimming shortened V by 9 bases and J by 2 bases, and 11 bases separated the two germline ends. CDR3: CASGSSTGNTIYF. CDR3 DNA sequence: TGTGCCAGTGGTTCCTCGACTGGAAACACCATATATTTT.

The rearrangement uses TRBV7-2 and TRBJ2-4; 8 positions agree with TRBD1. After removal of 3 bases from V and 6 bases from J, the junction contained 7 bases not matched to a gene. Germline V gene data show CDR1 as SGHTA and CDR2 as FQGNSA. This CDR3 is built from 15 residues. The CDR3 here is CASSFGQGAGNIQYF. CDR3 nucleotide sequence: TGTGCCAGCAGCTTCGGGCAGGGGGCAGGAAACATTCAGTACTTC. Together with reference TRBV7-2 and TRBJ2-4, the CDR3 gives the full variable domain: GAGVSQSPSNKVTEKGKDVELRCDPISGHTALYWYRQSLGQGLEFLIYFQGNSAPDKSGLPSDRFSAERTGGSVSTLTIQRTQQEDSAVYLCASSFGQGAGNIQYFGAGTRLSVL.

This clonotype was observed at least ten times. This rearrangement joins TRBV5-6 to TRBJ2-6; TRBD1 matches at 7 bases. With 4 bases clipped from V and 0 bases from J, the junction kept 4 bases outside the gene matches. Germline-derived CDR1 and CDR2 are SGHDT and YYEEEE. This CDR3 spans 16 amino acids. DNA for the CDR3: TGTGCCAGCAGCAGGGACAGACTCTCTGGGGCCAACGTCCTGACTTTC. The encoded protein is CASSRDRLSGANVLTF.

The sample holds many counts of this clonotype. The CDR3 sequence is CASSPPSGKETQYF. The CDR3 DNA is TGTGCCAGCAGTCCCCCTAGCGGGAAAGAGACCCAGTACTTC. The chain employs TRBV12-3 or TRBV12-4 and TRBJ2-5; TRBD2 matches at 9 bases. The CDR3 runs 14 residues. V lost 5 bases and J lost 3; bases outside the gene matches: 4.

Comments on this clonotype: The conserved phenylalanine or tryptophan is not found at the CDR3 terminus, so this likely reflects a read error. The chain has TRBV5-1 and TRBJ2-7, with TRBD1 matching over 9 bases. The germline gives CDR1 SGHRS, CDR2 YFSETQ. The CDR3 totals 13 residues. V trimming: 6 bases; J trimming: 3 bases; junction bases outside the gene matches: 4. CDR3 in DNA: TGCGCCAGCACCTCGGGACAGGGCTACGAGCAGTACTCC. It translates to CASTSGQGYEQYS.